This T cell receptor (beta chain) was retrieved from a study of PD-1 blockade in classical Hodgkin lymphoma. Regarding the study as a whole: Newly diagnosed and completely responding patients shared comparable baseline diversity.

The CDR3 extends over 14 amino acids. Trimming pared 0 bases from V and 1 base from J, leaving 6 bases between. In germline, CDR1 is MNHNS, CDR2 SASEGT. As to this clone: Its antigen remains unknown.

The data were produced by immunoSEQ multiplex PCR, yet TCRdb's version contains in-frame clones alone and is incomplete. The sample lists 27,000 or so clones, over 55% occurring once. The time point denotes: cycle 4 day 1 (C4D1), after less than 7 weeks of nivolumab. Each patient's relapse followed autologous stem cell transplantation, and brentuximab vedotin exposure varied. The TCR comes from a human donor with classical Hodgkin lymphoma. This chain connects TRBV6-1 to TRBJ2-5; D not resolved. The sample was peripheral blood mononuclear cells (PBMCs), taken before the fourth cycle of nivolumab. CDR3 loop: CASSEALVQETQYF. In nucleotides, the CDR3 is TGTGCCAGCAGTGAAGCCCTGGTCCAAGAGACCCAGTACTTC.